These 16 T cell receptor beta chains share one sample of origin, sequenced in a study of T cell responses to AZD1222 COVID-19 vaccine. The repertoire was sequenced with immunoSEQ multiplex PCR; TCRdb's copy has only in-frame clones and lacks some. The table lists 120,000 or so clones, 92% of them singletons. The material was peripheral blood, obtained on day 0 of AZD1222 vaccination. The origin of the receptors is an adult in good health.

The chain is built from TRBV19 and TRBJ1-1, with D hard to call. V lost 7 bases and J lost 0, with 12 bases in between. Germline CDR1 LNHDA, CDR2 SQIVND (reference sequence). This CDR3 is 14 amino acids long. CDR3 nucleotides: TGTGCCAGTAAGGAACAGCTTATGAACACTGAAGCTTTCTTT. Its translation: CASKEQLMNTEAFF.

V gene TRBV13 combines with J gene TRBJ1-1; D possibly corresponds to TRBD1 (5 bases). Germline V gene sequence: CDR1 PRHDT, CDR2 FYEKMQ (reference sequence). This CDR3 contains 14 residues. V gave up 0 bases and J gave up 0 bases, with 5 bases separating them. This chain's CDR3 is CASSLGQVNTEAFF. CDR3 coding DNA: TGTGCCAGCAGCTTAGGACAGGTGAACACTGAAGCTTTCTTT.

This clone has just a few counts. The chain uses TRBV10-3 and TRBJ1-4; D ambiguous. Per the germline V gene, CDR1 is ENHRY and CDR2 is SYGVKD. V lost 3 bases, J lost 8 bases, and 13 bases lay in between. This CDR3 has 14 amino acids. The CDR3 loop reads CAISERDTGEKLFF. CDR3 coding DNA: TGTGCCATCAGTGAACGAGACACCGGAGAAAAACTGTTTTTT.

The V gene is TRBV5-6, the J gene TRBJ1-2, with 10 bases aligning to TRBD1. CDR3 length: 15 amino acids. The J segment lost 8 bases and the V segment lost 4 bases, leaving 11 bases of the junction unmatched. CDR1 and CDR2 from the germline V gene are SGHDT and YYEEEE. CDR3 loop: CASSASGTGAGGYTF. The CDR3 nucleotides read TGTGCCAGCAGCGCCTCCGGGACAGGGGCCGGGGGCTACACCTTC.

The chain joins TRBV11-2 to TRBJ1-2; a weak D match, TRBD1 (6 bases). The CDR3 sequence is 14 residues long. The V end was cut by 4 bases, the J end by 3 bases, with 12 bases between. Germline values: CDR1 SGHAT, CDR2 FQNNGV. The CDR3 DNA reads TGTGCCAGCAGCTATTCCGGGACACACTATGGCTACACCTTC. It is translated as CASSYSGTHYGYTF.

The gene calls are TRBV28 and TRBJ1-6, with D hard to call. V lost 2 bases and J lost 6, with 8 bases in between. The CDR3 has 14 residues. Germline V gene sequence: CDR1 MDHEN, CDR2 SYDVKM. In DNA, the CDR3 is TGTGCCAGCAGTTTAGCCAGGAGTAATTCACCCCTCCACTTT. This translates into CASSLARSNSPLHF.

The table lists this clone with a count of one. The gene calls are TRBV25-1 and TRBJ2-1, with D possibly matching TRBD1 (6 bases). The length of the CDR3 is 14 residues. V was pared by 2 bases and J by 6 bases, with 11 bases between. CDR1 is MGHDK and CDR2 is SYGVNS in the germline V gene. This CDR3 is CASSELRDTNEQFF. CDR3 DNA sequence: TGTGCCAGCAGTGAACTCCGGGACACCAATGAGCAGTTCTTC.

The chain recombines TRBV4-2 with TRBJ2-5, with 7 bases that match TRBD1. J lost 2 bases, V lost 1 base, and 7 bases had no gene match. Germline lookup yields CDR1 LGHNA and CDR2 YNFKEQ. This CDR3 spans 16 amino acids. In DNA form, the CDR3 reads TGTGCCAGCAGCCAAGGTGGTGGGACAGAACAAGAGACCCAGTACTTC. Protein: CASSQGGGTEQETQYF.

This chain links TRBV3-1 (or the pseudogene TRBV3-2) with TRBJ2-2; TRBD2 matches 8 bases. Per germline, CDR1 LGHDT and CDR2 YNNKEL (reference sequence). The CDR3 loop spans 15 amino acids. J gave up 6 bases and V 5 bases, and 8 bases lay outside the gene matches. Written as DNA, the CDR3 is TGTGCCAGCAGCTGCCGGACTAGCTTGTCCGGGGAGCTGTTTTTT. Its translation is CASSCRTSLSGELFF.

J is TRBJ1-5 and V is TRBV6-5; 7 bases fit TRBD1. CDR1 is MNHEY, CDR2 SVGAGI, per germline. V gave up 6 bases and J gave up 3 bases; unmatched junction bases: 5. The CDR3 runs 14 residues. The CDR3 is CASSSTGNNQPQHF. The CDR3 DNA reads TGTGCCAGCAGCTCGACAGGGAACAATCAGCCCCAGCATTTT.

This chain joins TRBV4-3 and TRBJ2-7; the D is unclear. The CDR3 runs to 14 residues. V lost 0 bases to trimming and J lost 5 bases, with 11 bases between them. Germline-derived CDR1 and CDR2 are LGHNA and YSLEER. CDR3 sequence (DNA): TGCGCCAGCAGCCAAGAATTCACTGGAGACGAGCAGTACTTC. This codes for CASSQEFTGDEQYF.

This chain joins TRBV18 and TRBJ1-1; 8 positions match TRBD1. This CDR3 contains 15 residues. Germline loops: CDR1 KGHSH, CDR2 LQKENI. The junction had 5 bases not matched to a gene; V was cut back by 4 bases and J by 1 base. The CDR3 sequence: CASSRQGIGNTEAFF. The DNA of the CDR3 is TGTGCCAGCTCACGACAGGGGATCGGGAACACTGAAGCTTTCTTT.

The rearrangement joins TRBV19 to TRBJ1-1; tentative D call: TRBD1 (5 bases). This CDR3 is 13 amino acids long. V lost 7 bases and J 0 bases, leaving 9 bases between the germline ends. The germline gives CDR1 LNHDA, CDR2 SQIVND (reference sequence). The DNA for the CDR3 is TGTGCCAGTACGGCGGGACTGAACACTGAAGCTTTCTTT. Protein: CASTAGLNTEAFF.

V is TRBV9 and J is TRBJ2-1, with D possibly TRBD2 on 6 matching bases. Germline V gives CDR1 SGDLS, CDR2 YYNGEE. V was clipped by 7 bases and J by 8 bases, with 22 bases between them. The length of the CDR3 is 15 residues. The CDR3 region has the DNA TGTGCCAGCCGGCCCGGGCGGGACCCGGGCGATGAGCAGTTCTTC. Residues: CASRPGRDPGDEQFF.

The V call is TRBV7-2, the J call TRBJ1-1, with a weak D call TRBD1 (5 bases). Germline loops: CDR1 SGHTA, CDR2 FQGNSA. Trimming took 2 bases from V and 1 from J, leaving 14 bases between them. The CDR3 covers 16 residues. The CDR3 spells CASSLLGGGGNTEAFF. DNA of the CDR3: TGTGCCAGCAGCTTACTTGGGGGAGGAGGGAACACTGAAGCTTTCTTT.

V gene TRBV11-2 combines with J gene TRBJ2-7; 8 bases align to TRBD1. Trimming removed 4 bases from V and 7 bases from J; junction bases left unmatched: 9. The germline V gene encodes CDR1 SGHAT and CDR2 FQNNGV. The CDR3 is 14 residues long. CDR3 protein: CASSSTGGLGEQYF. DNA for the CDR3: TGTGCCAGCAGCTCCACAGGGGGGCTCGGTGAGCAGTACTTC.